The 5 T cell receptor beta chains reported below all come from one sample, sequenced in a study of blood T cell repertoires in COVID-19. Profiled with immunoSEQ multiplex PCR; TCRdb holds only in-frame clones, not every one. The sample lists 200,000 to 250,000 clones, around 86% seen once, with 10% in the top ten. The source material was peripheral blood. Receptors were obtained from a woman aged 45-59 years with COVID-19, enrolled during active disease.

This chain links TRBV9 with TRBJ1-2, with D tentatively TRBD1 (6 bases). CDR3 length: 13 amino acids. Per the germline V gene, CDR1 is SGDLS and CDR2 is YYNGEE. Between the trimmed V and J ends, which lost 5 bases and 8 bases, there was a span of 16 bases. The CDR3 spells CASSEGVSEGYTF. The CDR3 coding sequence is TGTGCCAGCAGTGAGGGGGTAAGCGAGGGCTACACCTTC.

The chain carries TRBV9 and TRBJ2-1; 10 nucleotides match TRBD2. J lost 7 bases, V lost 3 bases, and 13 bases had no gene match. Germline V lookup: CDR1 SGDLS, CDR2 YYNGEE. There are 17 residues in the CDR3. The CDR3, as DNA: TGTGCCAGCAGCGGAGACGGAGCGGGGGGGCCCCCGAATGAGCAGTTCTTC. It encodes CASSGDGAGGPPNEQFF.

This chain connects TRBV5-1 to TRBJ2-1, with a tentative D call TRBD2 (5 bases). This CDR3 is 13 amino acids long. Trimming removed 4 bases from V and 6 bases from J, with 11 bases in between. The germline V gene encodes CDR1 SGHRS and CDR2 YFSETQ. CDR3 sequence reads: CASSLEGSNEQFF. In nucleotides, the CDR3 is TGCGCCAGCAGCCTTGAGGGTTCCAATGAGCAGTTCTTC. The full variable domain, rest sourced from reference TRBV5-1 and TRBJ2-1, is KAGVTQTPRYLIKTRGQQVTLSCSPISGHRSVSWYQQTPGQGLQFLFEYFSETQRNKGNFPGRFSGRQFSNSRSEMNVSTLELGDSALYLCASSLEGSNEQFFGPGTRLTVL.

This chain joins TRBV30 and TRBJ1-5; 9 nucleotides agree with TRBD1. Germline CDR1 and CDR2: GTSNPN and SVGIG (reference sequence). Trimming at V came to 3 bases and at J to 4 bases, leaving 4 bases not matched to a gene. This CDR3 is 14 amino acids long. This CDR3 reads CAWSLGQGNQPQHF. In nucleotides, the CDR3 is TGTGCCTGGAGCCTTGGACAGGGGAATCAGCCCCAGCATTTT.

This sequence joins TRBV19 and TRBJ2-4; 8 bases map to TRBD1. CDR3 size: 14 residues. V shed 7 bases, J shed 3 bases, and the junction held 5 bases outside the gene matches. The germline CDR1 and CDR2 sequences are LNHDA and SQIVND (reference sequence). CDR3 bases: TGTGCCAGTAACCCCGGACAGGGCAAAAACATTCAGTACTTC. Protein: CASNPGQGKNIQYF. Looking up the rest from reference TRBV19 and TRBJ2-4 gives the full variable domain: DGGITQSPKYLFRKEGQNVTLSCEQNLNHDAMYWYRQDPGQGLRLIYYSQIVNDFQKGDIAEGYSVSREKKESFPLTVTSAQKNPTAFYLCASNPGQGKNIQYFGAGTRLSVL.